The clone carrying this T cell receptor (beta chain) has a count of ten or more. The data originate from a study of blood T cell repertoires in COVID-19. Study at large: Sites across the United States, Italy and Spain contributed samples from acute and convalescent COVID-19. Sources were T cells, B-cell-depleted T cells, or PBMCs; the material itself was cDNA or gDNA.

The V gene's germline CDR1 is SEHNR and CDR2 FQNEAQ (reference sequence). V shed 3 bases and J 11 bases; nucleotides not matched to a gene: 12. The CDR3 extends over 16 amino acids. Profiled with immunoSEQ multiplex PCR; TCRdb holds only in-frame clones, not every one. Altogether about 120,000 clones are present, nearly 90% being singletons, with the ten largest covering more than 4.5%. This sequence originates from a human donor in a cohort sampled during active COVID-19. The material sequenced was peripheral blood. The gene calls are TRBV7-9 and TRBJ1-6, with 8 bases fitting TRBD1. The CDR3 loop is CASSFMTGVRGPPLHF. CDR3 bases: TGTGCCAGCAGCTTCATGACAGGGGTAAGGGGTCCACCCCTCCACTTT.